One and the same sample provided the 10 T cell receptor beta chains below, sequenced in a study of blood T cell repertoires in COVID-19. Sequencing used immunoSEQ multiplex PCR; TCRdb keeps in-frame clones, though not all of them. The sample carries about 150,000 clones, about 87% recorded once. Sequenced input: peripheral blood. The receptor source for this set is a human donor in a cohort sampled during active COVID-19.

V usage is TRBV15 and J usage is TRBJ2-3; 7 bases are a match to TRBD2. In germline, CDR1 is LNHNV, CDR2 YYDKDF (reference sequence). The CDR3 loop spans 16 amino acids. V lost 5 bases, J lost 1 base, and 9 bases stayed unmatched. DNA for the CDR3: TGTGCCACCAGCGAAGCGGGACTACCCGGCACAGATACGCAGTATTTT. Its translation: CATSEAGLPGTDTQYF. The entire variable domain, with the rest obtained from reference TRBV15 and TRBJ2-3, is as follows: DAMVIQNPRYQVTQFGKPVTLSCSQTLNHNVMYWYQQKSSQAPKLLFHYYDKDFNNEADTPDNFQSRRPNTSFCFLDIRSPGLGDTAMYLCATSEAGLPGTDTQYFGPGTRLTVL.

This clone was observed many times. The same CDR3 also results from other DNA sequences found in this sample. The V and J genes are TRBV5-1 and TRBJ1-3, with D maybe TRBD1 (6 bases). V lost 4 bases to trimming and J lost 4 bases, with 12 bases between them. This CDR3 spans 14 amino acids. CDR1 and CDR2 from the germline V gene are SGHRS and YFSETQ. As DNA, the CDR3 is TGCGCCAGCAGCCTAGCAGGGGTCGGAAACACCATATATTTT. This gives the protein CASSLAGVGNTIYF.

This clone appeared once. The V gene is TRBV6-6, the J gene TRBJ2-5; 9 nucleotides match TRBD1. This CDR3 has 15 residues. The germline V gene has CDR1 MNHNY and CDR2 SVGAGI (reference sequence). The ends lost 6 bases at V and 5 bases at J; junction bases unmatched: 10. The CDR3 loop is CASRGPGQGDETQYF. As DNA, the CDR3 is TGTGCCAGCAGAGGACCGGGACAGGGTGATGAGACCCAGTACTTC.

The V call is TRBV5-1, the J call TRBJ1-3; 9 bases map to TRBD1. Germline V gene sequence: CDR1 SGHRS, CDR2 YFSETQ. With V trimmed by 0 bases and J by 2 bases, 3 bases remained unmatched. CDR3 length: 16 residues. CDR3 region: CASSLGTGAAGNTIYF. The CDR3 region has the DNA TGCGCCAGCAGCTTGGGGACAGGGGCGGCTGGAAACACCATATATTTT.

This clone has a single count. The CDR3 coding sequence is TGTGCCAGCAGCTCAGGGGGATGGCGGGTCTTAGACGAGCAGTACTTC. Amino acid sequence: CASSSGGWRVLDEQYF. This chain connects TRBV7-9 to TRBJ2-7; 7 bases fit TRBD1. Germline CDR1 is SEHNR and CDR2 is FQNEAQ (reference sequence). The CDR3 extends over 16 amino acids. J was trimmed by 5 bases and V by 4 bases; bases with no gene match: 14.

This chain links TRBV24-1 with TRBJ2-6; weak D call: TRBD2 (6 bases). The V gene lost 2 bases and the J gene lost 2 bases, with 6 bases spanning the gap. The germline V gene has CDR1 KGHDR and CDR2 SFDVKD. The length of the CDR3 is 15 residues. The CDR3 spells CATSDSGAGANVLTF. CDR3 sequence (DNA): TGTGCCACCAGTGATTCGGGGGCTGGGGCCAACGTCCTGACTTTC.

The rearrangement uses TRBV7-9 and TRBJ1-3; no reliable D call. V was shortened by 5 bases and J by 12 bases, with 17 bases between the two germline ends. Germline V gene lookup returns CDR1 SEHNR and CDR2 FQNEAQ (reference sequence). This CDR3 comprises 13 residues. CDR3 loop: CASSNTDTLGIYF. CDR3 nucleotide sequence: TGTGCCAGCAGCAATACAGACACCCTTGGCATATATTTT.

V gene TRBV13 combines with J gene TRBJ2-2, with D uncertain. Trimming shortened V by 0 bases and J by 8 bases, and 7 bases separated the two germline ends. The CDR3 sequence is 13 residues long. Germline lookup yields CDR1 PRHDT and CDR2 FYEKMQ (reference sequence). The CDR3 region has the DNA TGTGCCAGCAGCTTAGGACTGATGGGGGAGCTGTTTTTT. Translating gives CASSLGLMGELFF.

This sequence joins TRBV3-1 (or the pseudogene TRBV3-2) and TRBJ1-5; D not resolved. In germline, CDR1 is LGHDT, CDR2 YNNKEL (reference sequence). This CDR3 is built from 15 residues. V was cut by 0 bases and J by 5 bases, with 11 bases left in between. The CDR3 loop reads CASSQDGSAHQPQHF. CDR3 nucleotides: TGTGCCAGCAGCCAAGATGGCAGCGCCCATCAGCCCCAGCATTTT.

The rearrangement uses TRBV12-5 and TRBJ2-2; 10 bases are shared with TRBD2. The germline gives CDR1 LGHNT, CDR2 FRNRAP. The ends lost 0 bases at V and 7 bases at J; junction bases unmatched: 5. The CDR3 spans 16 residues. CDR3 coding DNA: TGTGCTAGTGGTTTGGTGTGGACTAGCGGTAACGGGGAGCTGTTTTTT. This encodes CASGLVWTSGNGELFF.